Described below is a single T cell receptor (beta chain) sequence and its context. Its binding antigen is unknown. Base qualities are not provided; no much larger clone lies one nucleotide away. Each collaborating institution followed its own protocols to collect whole blood in K2EDTA tubes. For TCRbeta analysis, collaborator samples were shipped as frozen whole blood, as isolated PBMCs, or as DNA extracted from either sample type. In the germline V gene, CDR1 corresponds to SGHVS and CDR2 to FNYEAQ. The CDR3 measures 15 amino acids from cysteine to phenylalanine. Left in the record is the CDR3 DNA by itself, 45 bases read in frame from the first base. Trimming leaves V shorter by 1 base and J shorter by 9 bases, with the junction holding 6 bases beyond the gene matches. This sample is part of a study of blood T cell repertoires in COVID-19 (TCRdb year 2020). General notes on the study: Samples from collaborators originated in the United States, Italy and Spain and spanned both the acute and convalescent phases of COVID-19. Where available, HLA class I and class II types were taken from metadata supplied by the sample provider and were not determined by assay-based typing. Sample metadata almost always included a de-identified subject ID, COVID-19 status, age in years and sex. The samples were drawn from two sources: the first 160 participants of the ongoing ImmuneRACE study, and 950 to 1,500 subjects contributed by 6 global collaborators. The dataset comprised deeply sampled blood TCRbeta repertoires from subjects exposed to, actively infected with, or recovered from COVID-19. The repertoires were made available in a free public database intended to serve as a resource for research on the immune response to SARS-CoV-2. The material from the prospective study consisted of cDNA or gDNA derived from T cells, B-cell-depleted T cells, or PBMCs.

Results the study describes overall, beyond this receptor: The quantity of clinical and demographic metadata differed by source and by participant and was supplied without curation.

The immunoSEQ Assay, a bias-controlled multiplex PCR, was used to amplify TCRbeta CDR3 regions from genomic DNA. The authors processed their data as follows. Within the assay, amplification of reference gene primers was used to estimate how many nucleated cells each sample contained. To quantify the absolute abundance of each unique TCRbeta CDR3 rearrangement, sequence reads were collapsed and filtered. Productive Simpson clonality was computed per sample as the square root of Simpson's diversity index over productive rearrangements. TCRdb mirrors the immuneACCESS table, restricted to in-frame sequences. Some clones are absent from its copies; in checked studies, under half trace to an unresolved V gene, and the reason for the others is unknown. The DNA gave D and trimming, while V, J and clone size come from that table. In this sample the table shows some 150,000 clones, about 80% of which occur a single time. 8% to 9.5% of the sample goes to the ten largest clones.

The sample comprised peripheral blood. Recombination connected TRBV7-6 to TRBJ2-1; 10 of the junction bases match TRBD1. The receptor's source is an older woman with acute or convalescent COVID-19. The CDR3 region has the sequence CASSLGGGQGTEQFF. Read as DNA, the sequence is TGTGCCAGCAGCTTAGGGGGGGGACAGGGGACTGAGCAGTTCTTC.